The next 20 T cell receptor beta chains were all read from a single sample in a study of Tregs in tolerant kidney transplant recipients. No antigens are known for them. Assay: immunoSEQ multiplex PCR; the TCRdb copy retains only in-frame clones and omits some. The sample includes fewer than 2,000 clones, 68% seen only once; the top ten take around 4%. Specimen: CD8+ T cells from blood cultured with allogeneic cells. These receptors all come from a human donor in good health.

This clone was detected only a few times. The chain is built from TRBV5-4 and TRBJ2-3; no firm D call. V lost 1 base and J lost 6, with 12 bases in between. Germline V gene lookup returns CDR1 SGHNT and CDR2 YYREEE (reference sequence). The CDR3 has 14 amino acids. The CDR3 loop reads CASSLIEVSDTQYF. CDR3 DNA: TGTGCCAGCAGCTTGATCGAGGTCTCCGATACGCAGTATTTT.

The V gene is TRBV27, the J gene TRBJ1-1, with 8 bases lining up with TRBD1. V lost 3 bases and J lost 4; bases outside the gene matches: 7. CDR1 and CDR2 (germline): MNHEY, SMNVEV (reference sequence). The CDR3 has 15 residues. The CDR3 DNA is TGTGCCAGCAGTTTGTGGACAGGGACCGGCACTGAAGCTTTCTTT. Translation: CASSLWTGTGTEAFF.

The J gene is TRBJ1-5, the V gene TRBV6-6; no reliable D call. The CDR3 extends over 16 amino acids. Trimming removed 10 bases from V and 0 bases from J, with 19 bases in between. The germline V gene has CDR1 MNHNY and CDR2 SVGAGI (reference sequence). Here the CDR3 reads CATKGRPDDSNQPQHF. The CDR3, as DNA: TGTGCCACCAAGGGCCGACCCGACGATAGCAATCAGCCCCAGCATTTT.

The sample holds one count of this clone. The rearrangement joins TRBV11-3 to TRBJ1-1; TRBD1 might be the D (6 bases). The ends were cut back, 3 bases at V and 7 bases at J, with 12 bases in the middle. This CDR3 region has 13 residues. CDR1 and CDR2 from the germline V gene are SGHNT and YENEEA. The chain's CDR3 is CASSFSGAIEAFF. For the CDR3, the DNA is TGTGCCAGCAGCTTCTCAGGGGCCATTGAAGCTTTCTTT.

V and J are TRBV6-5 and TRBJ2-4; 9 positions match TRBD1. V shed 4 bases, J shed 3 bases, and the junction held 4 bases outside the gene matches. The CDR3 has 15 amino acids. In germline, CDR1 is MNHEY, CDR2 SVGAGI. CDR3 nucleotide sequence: TGTGCCAGCAGTTCGACAGGGGGGGTCAAAAACATTCAGTACTTC. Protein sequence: CASSSTGGVKNIQYF.

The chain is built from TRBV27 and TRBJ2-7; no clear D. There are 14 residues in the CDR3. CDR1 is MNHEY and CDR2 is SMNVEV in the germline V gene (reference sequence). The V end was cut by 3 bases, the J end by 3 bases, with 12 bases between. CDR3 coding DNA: TGTGCCAGCAGTTTGGCAGCCTTCAGCTACGAGCAGTACTTC. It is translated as CASSLAAFSYEQYF.

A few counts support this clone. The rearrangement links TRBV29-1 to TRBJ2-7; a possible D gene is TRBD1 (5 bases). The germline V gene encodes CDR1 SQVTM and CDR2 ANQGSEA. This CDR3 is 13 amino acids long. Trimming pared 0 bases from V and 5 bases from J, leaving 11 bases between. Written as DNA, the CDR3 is TGCAGCGTTGAAGAAACGGCAGGGAACGAGCAGTACTTC. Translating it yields CSVEETAGNEQYF.

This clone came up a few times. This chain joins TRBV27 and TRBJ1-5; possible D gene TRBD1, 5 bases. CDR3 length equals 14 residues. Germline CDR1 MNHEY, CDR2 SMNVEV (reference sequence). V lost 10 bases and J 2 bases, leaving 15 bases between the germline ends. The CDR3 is CATKGRGRNQPQHF. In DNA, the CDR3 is TGTGCCACCAAAGGTAGGGGTCGCAATCAGCCCCAGCATTTT.

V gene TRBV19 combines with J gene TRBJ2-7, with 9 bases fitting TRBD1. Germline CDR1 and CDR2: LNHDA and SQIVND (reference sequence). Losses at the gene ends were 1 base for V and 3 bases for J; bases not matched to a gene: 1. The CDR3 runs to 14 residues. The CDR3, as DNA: TGTGCCAGTAGTATAGGGACAGGGGACTACGAGCAGTACTTC. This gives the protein CASSIGTGDYEQYF.

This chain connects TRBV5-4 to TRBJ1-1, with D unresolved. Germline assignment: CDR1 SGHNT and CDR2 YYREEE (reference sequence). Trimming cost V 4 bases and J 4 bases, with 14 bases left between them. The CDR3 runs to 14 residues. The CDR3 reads CASSTTSGGTEAFF. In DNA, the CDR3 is TGTGCCAGCAGCACTACCTCCGGCGGCACTGAAGCTTTCTTT.

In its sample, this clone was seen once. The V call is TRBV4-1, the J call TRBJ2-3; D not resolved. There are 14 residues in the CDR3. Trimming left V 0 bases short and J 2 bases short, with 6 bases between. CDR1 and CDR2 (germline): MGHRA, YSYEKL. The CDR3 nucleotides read TGCGCCAGCAGCCAAGACGGCTCCACAGATACGCAGTATTTT. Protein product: CASSQDGSTDTQYF.

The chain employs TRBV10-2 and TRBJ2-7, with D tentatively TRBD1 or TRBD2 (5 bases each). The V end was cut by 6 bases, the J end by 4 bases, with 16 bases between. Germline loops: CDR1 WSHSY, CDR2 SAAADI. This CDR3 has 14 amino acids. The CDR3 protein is CASRDGLGAYEQYF. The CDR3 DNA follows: TGCGCCAGCAGGGATGGACTTGGGGCTTACGAGCAGTACTTC.

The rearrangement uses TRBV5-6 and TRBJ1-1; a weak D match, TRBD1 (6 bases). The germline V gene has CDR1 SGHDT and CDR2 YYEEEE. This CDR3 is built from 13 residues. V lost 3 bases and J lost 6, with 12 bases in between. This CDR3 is CASSSDSFPEAFF. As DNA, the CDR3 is TGTGCCAGCAGCTCGGACAGCTTTCCTGAAGCTTTCTTT. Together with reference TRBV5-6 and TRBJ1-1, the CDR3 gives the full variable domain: DAGVTQSPTHLIKTRGQQVTLRCSPKSGHDTVSWYQQALGQGPQFIFQYYEEEERQRGNFPDRFSGHQFPNYSSELNVNALLLGDSALYLCASSSDSFPEAFFGQGTRLTVV.

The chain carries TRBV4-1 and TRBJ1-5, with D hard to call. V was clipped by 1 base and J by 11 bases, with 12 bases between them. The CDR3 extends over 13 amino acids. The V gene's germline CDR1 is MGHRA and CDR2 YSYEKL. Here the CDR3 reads CASSQADPQTQHF. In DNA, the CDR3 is TGCGCCAGCAGCCAAGCGGACCCCCAAACCCAGCATTTT.

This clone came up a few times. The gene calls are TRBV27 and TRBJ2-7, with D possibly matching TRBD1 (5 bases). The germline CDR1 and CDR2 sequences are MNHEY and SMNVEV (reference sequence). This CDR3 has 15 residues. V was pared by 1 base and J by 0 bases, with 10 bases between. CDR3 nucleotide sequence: TGTGCCAGCAGTTTATTTTCAGGGTACTCCTACGAGCAGTACTTC. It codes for CASSLFSGYSYEQYF.

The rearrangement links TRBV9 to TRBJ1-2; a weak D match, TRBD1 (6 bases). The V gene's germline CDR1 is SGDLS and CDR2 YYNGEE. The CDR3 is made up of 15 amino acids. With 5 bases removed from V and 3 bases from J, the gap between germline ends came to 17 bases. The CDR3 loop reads CASRDTGQFYYGYTF. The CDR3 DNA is TGTGCCAGCAGGGATACCGGACAGTTCTACTATGGCTACACCTTC. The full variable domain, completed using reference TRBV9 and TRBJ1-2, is DSGVTQTPKHLITATGQRVTLRCSPRSGDLSVYWYQQSLDQGLQFLIQYYNGEERAKGNILERFSAQQFPDLHSELNLSSLELGDSALYFCASRDTGQFYYGYTFGSGTRLTVV.

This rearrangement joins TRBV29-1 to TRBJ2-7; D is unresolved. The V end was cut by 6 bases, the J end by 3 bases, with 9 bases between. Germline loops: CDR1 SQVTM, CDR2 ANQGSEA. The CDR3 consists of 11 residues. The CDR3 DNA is TGCAGCGTCCTGTCCAACTACGAGCAGTACTTC. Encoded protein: CSVLSNYEQYF.

The CDR3 DNA reads as TGTGCCAGCAGTTTATGGGGCGGGTTAAACACCGGGGAGCTGTTTTTT. Protein: CASSLWGGLNTGELFF. The chain links TRBV27 to TRBJ2-2, with D perhaps being TRBD1 or TRBD2 (5 bases each). Trimming removed 1 base at V and 2 bases at J, with 11 bases between. The CDR3 runs to 16 residues. The germline V gene encodes CDR1 MNHEY and CDR2 SMNVEV (reference sequence).

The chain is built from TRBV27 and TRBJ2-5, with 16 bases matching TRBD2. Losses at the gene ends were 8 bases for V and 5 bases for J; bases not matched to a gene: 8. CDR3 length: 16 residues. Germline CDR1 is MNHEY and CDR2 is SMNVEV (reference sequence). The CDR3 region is CASRGLAGGPLETQYF. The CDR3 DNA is TGTGCCAGCCGGGGACTAGCGGGGGGGCCGCTTGAGACCCAGTACTTC.

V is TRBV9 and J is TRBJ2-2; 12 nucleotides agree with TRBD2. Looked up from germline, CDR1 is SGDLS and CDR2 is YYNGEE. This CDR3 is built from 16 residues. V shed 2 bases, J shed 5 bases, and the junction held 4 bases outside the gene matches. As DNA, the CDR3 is TGTGCCAGCAGCGTTAGACTAGCGGGGGTTACCGGGGAGCTGTTTTTT. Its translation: CASSVRLAGVTGELFF.